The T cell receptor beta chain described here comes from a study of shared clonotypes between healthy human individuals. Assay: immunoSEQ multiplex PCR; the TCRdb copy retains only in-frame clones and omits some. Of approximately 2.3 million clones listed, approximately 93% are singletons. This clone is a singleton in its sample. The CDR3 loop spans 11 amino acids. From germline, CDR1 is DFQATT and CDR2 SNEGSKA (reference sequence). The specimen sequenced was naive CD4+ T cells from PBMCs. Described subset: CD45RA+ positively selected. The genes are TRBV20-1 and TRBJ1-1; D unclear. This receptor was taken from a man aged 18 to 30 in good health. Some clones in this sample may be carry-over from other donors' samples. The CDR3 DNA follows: TGCAGGGATGGAGGGAACACTGAAGCTTTCTTT. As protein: CRDGGNTEAFF.